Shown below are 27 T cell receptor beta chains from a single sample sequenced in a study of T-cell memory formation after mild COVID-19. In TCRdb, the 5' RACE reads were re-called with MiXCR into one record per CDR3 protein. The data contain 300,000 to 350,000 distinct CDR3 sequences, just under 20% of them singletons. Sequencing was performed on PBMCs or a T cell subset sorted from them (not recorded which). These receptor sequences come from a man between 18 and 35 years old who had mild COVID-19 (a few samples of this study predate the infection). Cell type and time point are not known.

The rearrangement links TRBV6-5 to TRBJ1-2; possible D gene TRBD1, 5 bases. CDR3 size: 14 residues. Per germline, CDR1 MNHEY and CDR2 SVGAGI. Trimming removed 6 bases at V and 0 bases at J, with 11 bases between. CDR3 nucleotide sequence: TGTGCCAGCAGCGTAGACAGTTCTAACTATGGCTACACCTTC. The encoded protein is CASSVDSSNYGYTF.

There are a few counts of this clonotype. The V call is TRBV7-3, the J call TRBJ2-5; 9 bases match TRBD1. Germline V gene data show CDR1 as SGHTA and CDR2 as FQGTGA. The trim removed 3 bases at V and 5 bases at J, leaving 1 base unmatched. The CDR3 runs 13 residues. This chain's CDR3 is CASSFGQGETQYF. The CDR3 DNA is TGTGCCAGCAGCTTTGGACAGGGGGAGACCCAGTACTTC.

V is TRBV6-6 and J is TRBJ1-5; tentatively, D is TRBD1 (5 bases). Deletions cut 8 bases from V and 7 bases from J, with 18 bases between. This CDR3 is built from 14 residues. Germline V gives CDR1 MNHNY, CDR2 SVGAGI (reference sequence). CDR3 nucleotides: TGTGCCAGCGGTCAATTTGGGTCAGGGCAGCCCCAGCATTTT. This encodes CASGQFGSGQPQHF.

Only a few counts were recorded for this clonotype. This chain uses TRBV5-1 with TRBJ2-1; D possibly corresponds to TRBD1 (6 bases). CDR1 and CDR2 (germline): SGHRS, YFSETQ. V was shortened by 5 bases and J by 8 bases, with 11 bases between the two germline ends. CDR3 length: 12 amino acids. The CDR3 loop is CASRMGAHEQFF. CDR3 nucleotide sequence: TGCGCCAGCAGGATGGGGGCCCATGAGCAGTTCTTC.

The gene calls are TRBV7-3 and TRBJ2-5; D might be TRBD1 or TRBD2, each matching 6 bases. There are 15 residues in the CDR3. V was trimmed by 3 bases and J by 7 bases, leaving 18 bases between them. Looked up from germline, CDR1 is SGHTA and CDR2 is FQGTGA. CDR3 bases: TGTGCCAGCAGCTTGGGGGGCACCCCAGGGTCGACCCAGTACTTC. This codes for CASSLGGTPGSTQYF.

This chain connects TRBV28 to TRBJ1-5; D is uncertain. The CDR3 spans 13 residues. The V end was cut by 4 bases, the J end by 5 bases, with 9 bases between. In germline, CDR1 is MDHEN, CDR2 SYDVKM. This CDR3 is CASSSFGDQPQHF. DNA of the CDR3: TGTGCCAGCAGTTCCTTCGGGGATCAGCCCCAGCATTTT.

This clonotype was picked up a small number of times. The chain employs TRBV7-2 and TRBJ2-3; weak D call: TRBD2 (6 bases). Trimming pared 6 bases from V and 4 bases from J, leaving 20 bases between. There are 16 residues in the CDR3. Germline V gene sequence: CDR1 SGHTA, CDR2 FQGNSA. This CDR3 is CASSLLSGWGADTQYF. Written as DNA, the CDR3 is TGTGCCAGCAGTCTCTTGTCAGGGTGGGGGGCAGATACGCAGTATTTT.

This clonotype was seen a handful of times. Written as DNA, the CDR3 is TGTGCCATCAGGCCGGGACTAGCTCCCACAGATACGCAGTATTTT. Amino acid sequence: CAIRPGLAPTDTQYF. The rearrangement uses TRBV10-3 and TRBJ2-3; the match to TRBD2 covers 9 bases. Per the germline V gene, CDR1 is ENHRY and CDR2 is SYGVKD. Trimming took 6 bases from V and 2 from J; bases not matched to a gene: 6. CDR3 length: 15 residues.

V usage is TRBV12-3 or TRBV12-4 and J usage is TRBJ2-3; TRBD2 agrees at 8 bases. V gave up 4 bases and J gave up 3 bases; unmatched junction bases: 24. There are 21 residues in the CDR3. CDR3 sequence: CASSSNHPRGELVLRTDTQYF. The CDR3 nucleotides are TGTGCCAGCAGTTCCAATCACCCGCGGGGGGAACTTGTTCTGCGGACAGATACGCAGTATTTT.

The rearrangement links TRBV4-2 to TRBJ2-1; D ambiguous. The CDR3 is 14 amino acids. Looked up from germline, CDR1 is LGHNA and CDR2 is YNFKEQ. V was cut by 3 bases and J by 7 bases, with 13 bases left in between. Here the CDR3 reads CASSQPERPNEQFF. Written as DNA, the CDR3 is TGTGCCAGCAGCCAGCCCGAGCGACCGAATGAGCAGTTCTTC.

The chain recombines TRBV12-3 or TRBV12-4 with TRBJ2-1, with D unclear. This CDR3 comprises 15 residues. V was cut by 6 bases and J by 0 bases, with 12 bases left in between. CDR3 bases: TGTGCCAGCAGCCGAGGACCGATCTCCTACAATGAGCAGTTCTTC. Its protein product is CASSRGPISYNEQFF.

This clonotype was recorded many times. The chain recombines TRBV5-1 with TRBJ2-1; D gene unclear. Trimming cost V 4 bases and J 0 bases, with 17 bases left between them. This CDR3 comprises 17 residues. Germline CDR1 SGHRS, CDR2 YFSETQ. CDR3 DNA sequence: TGCGCCAGCAGCCCCCACGCGAATATTGGCTCCTACAATGAGCAGTTCTTC. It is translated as CASSPHANIGSYNEQFF.

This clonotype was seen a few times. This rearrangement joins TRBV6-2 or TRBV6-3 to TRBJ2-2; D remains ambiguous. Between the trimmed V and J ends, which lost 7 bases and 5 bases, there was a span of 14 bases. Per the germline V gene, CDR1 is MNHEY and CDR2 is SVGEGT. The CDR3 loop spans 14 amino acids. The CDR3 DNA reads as TGTGCCAGCATCCTACGACCCGGGACCGGGGAGCTGTTTTTT. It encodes CASILRPGTGELFF.

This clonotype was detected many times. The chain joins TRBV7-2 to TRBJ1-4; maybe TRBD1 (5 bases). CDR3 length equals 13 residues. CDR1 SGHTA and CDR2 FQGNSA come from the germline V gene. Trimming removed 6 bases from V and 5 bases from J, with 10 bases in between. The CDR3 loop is CASSRGVNEKLFF. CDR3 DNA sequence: TGTGCCAGCAGTCGGGGCGTCAATGAAAAACTGTTTTTT.

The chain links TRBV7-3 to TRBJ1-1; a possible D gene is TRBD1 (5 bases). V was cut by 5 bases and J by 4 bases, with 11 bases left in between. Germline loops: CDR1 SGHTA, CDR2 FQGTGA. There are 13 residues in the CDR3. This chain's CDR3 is CASSPTQGTEAFF. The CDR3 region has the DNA TGTGCCAGCAGCCCCACCCAGGGCACTGAAGCTTTCTTT.

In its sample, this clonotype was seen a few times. CDR3 sequence (DNA): TGTGCCAGCAGTTATTGGAAGAACACTGAAGCTTTCTTT. Translating gives CASSYWKNTEAFF. This rearrangement joins TRBV6-2 or TRBV6-3 to TRBJ1-1; D unclear. Germline-derived CDR1 and CDR2 are MNHEY and SVGEGT. Trimming stripped 3 bases from V and 1 base from J, with 6 bases between. This CDR3 region has 13 residues.

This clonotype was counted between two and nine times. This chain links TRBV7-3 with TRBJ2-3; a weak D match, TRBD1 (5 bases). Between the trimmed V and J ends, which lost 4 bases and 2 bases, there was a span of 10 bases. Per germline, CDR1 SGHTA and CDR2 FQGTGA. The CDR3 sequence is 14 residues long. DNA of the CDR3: TGTGCCAGCAGCTCCCGACAGATCACAGATACGCAGTATTTT. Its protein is CASSSRQITDTQYF.

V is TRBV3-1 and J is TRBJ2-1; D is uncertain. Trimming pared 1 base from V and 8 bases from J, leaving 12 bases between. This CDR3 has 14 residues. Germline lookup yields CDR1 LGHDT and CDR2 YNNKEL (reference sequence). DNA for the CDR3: TGTGCCAGCAGCCAAGGGACCTTTATACATGAGCAGTTCTTC. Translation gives CASSQGTFIHEQFF.

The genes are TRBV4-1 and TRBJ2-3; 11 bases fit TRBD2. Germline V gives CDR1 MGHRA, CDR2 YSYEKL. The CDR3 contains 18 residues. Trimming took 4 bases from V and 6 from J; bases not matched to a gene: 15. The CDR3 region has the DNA TGCGCCAGCAGCCCCTTGGGGGCTAGCGGGGGGATGTGGGATACGCAGTATTTT. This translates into CASSPLGASGGMWDTQYF.

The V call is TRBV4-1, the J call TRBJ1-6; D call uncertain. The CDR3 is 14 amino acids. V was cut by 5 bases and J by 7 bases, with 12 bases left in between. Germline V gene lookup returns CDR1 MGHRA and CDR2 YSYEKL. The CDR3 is CASSWPTRNSPLHF. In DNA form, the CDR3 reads TGCGCCAGCAGCTGGCCGACGCGGAATTCACCCCTCCACTTT.

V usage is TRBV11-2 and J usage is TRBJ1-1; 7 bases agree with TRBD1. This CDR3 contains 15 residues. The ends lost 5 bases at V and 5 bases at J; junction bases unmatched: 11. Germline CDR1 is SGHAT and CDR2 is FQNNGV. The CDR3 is CASSPRLQGGTEAFF. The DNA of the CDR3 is TGTGCCAGCAGCCCGAGACTCCAGGGGGGGACTGAAGCTTTCTTT.

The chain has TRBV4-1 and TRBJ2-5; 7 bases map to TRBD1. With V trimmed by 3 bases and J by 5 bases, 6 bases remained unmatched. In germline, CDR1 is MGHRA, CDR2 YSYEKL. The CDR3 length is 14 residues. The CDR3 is CASSQDRSGETQYF. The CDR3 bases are TGCGCCAGCAGCCAGGACAGGTCTGGGGAGACCCAGTACTTC.

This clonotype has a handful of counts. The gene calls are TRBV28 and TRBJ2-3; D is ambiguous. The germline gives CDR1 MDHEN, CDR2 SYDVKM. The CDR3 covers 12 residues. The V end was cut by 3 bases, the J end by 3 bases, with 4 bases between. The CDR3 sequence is CASSLRTDTQYF. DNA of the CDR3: TGTGCCAGCAGTTTGAGGACAGATACGCAGTATTTT.

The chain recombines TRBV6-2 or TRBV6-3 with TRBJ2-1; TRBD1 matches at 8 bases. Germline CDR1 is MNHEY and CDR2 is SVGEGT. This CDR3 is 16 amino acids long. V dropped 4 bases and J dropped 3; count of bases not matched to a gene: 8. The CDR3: CASSWLDGTGYNEQFF. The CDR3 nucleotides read TGTGCCAGCAGTTGGTTGGACGGGACAGGCTACAATGAGCAGTTCTTC.

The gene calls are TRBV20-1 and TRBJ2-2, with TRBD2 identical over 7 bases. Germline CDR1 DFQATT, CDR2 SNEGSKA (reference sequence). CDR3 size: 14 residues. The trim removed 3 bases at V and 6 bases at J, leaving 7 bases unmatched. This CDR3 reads CSASRTRLAGELFF. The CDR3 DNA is TGCAGTGCTAGTAGGACTAGACTTGCCGGGGAGCTGTTTTTT.

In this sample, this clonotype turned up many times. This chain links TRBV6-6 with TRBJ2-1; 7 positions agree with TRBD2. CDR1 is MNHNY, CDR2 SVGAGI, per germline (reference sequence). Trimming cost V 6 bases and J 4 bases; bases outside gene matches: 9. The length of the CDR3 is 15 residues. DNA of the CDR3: TGTGCCAGCAGCCCCCGGCGGGGGACTTACAATGAGCAGTTCTTC. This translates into CASSPRRGTYNEQFF.

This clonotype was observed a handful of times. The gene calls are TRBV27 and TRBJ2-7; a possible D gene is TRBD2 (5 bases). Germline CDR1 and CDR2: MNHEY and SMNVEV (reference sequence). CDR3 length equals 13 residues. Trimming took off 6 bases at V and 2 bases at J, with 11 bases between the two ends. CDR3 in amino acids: CASREDPTYEQYF. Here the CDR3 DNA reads TGTGCCAGCAGGGAGGACCCCACCTACGAGCAGTACTTC.